The clone carrying this T cell receptor (beta chain) was counted many times. Its antigen is unidentified. These patients, aged 18 to 65, had recently diagnosed hyperthyroidism lasting under 2 months. Lactation, pregnancy, other autoimmune disease or uncontrolled infection led to exclusion of patients. The data were taken from a study of T cells in Graves' hyperthyroidism and ophthalmopathy. TCR beta CDR3 sequences were amplified from RNA transcripts. HTBI primers were used for first-round RT-PCR of the TCR CDR3. TCRdb redid the calling of the multiplex PCR reads with MiXCR, one entry per CDR3 protein. Of around 480,000 distinct CDR3 sequences in the sample, approximately 15% are singletons; the top ten hold about a sixth. The CDR3 is 15 residues long. V was shortened by 5 bases and J by 14 bases, with 22 bases between the two germline ends. Whole-study results and caveats: Prediction of ophthalmopathy progression came a median approximately 7 months pre-onset. Among thyroid clonotypes expanded above 0.001, most also appeared in blood.

The chain uses TRBV12-3 or TRBV12-4 and TRBJ1-6, with D perhaps TRBD1 (5 bases). The sequenced sample consisted of blood. This clonotype originated in a woman aged 18 to 35 with Graves' hyperthyroidism. CDR3 loop: CASSASGPQGTALHF. CDR3 in DNA: TGTGCCAGCAGTGCATCCGGGCCCCAAGGGACGGCCCTCCACTTT.